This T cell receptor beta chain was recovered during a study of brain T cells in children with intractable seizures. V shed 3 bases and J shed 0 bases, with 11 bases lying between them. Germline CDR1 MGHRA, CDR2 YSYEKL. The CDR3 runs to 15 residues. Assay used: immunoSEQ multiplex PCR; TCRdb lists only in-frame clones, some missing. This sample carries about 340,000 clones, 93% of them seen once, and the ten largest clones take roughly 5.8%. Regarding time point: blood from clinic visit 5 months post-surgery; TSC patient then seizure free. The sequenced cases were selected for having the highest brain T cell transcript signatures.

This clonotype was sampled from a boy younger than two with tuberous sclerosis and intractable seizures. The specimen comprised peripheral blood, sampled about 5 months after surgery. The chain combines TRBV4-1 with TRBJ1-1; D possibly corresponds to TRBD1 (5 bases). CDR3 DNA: TGCGCCAGCAGCCATACCGGGACGGTGAACACTGAAGCTTTCTTT. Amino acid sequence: CASSHTGTVNTEAFF.